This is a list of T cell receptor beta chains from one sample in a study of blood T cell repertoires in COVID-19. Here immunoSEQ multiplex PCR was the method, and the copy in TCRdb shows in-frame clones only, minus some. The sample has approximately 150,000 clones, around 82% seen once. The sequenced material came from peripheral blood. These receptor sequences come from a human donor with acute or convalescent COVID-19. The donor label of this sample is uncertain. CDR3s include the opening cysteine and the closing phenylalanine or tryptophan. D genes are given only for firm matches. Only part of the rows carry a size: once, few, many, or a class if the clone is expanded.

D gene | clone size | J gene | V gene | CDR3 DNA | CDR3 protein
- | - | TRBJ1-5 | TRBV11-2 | TGTGCCAGCAGCTTAGATCGGGGGGCAGAACAGCCCCAGCATTTT | CASSLDRGAEQPQHF
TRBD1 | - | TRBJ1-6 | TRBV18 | TGTGCCAGCTCACCAAGCCCCAACAGGGGGAATTCACCCCTCCACTTT | CASSPSPNRGNSPLHF
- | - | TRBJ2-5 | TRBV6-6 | TGTGCCAGCAGACTTGGAGAGACCCAGTACTTC | CASRLGETQYF
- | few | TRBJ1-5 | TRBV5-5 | TGTGCCAGCAGCTTTTCCACGGAGGGTCAGCCCCAGCATTTT | CASSFSTEGQPQHF
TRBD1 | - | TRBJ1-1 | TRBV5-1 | TGCGCCAGCAGCTTGGTCGGGACAGGGAACACTGAAGCTTTCTTT | CASSLVGTGNTEAFF
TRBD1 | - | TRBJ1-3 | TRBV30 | TGTGCCTGGAGTCCCCGGGACAGGGCATCTGGAAACACCATATATTTT | CAWSPRDRASGNTIYF
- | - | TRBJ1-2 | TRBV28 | TGTGCCAGCACCGAACGGGGTTTTAACTATGGCTACACCTTC | CASTERGFNYGYTF
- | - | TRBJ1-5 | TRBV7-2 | TGTGCCAGCAGCTTAGCATCGGGGGGGCGGAATCAGCCCCAGCATTTT | CASSLASGGRNQPQHF
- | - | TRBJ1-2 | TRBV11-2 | TGTGCCAGCAGCTTAGCACGGAACTATGGCTACACCTTC | CASSLARNYGYTF
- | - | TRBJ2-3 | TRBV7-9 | TGTGCCAGCAGTCGACCCACTACCACTTTTGGCACAGATACGCAGTATTTT | CASSRPTTTFGTDTQYF
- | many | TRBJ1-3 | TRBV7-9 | TGTGCCAGCAGCTTAGACGGGGGGCCAGGAAACACCATATATTTT | CASSLDGGPGNTIYF
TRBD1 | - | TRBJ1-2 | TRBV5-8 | TGTGCCAGCAGCTCCACGACAGGGGGCGCGTTTGGTGGCTACACCTTC | CASSSTTGGAFGGYTF
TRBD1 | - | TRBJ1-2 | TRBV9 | TGTGCCAGCAGCCCGCCCGATCGGAGGGGGCTGAGGGGCTACACCTTC | CASSPPDRRGLRGYTF
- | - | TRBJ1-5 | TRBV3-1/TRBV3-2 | TGTGCCAGCAGCCAGGGGGCCTCAGGGCAGCCCCAGCATTTT | CASSQGASGQPQHF
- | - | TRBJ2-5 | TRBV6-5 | TGTGCCAGCAGTTACTCGGGCCGGTTCCAAGAGACCCAGTACTTC | CASSYSGRFQETQYF
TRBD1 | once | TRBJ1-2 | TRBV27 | TGTGCCAGCAGTACCTGGACAGGGACAAACTATGGCTACACCTTC | CASSTWTGTNYGYTF
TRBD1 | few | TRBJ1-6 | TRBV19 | TGTGCCACCCAACAGGGGGCCCGTTCACCCCTCCACTTT | CATQQGARSPLHF
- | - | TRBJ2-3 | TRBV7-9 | TGTGCCAGCAGCTTATGGGGCGAAGATACGCAGTATTTT | CASSLWGEDTQYF
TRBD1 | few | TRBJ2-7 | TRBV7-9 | TGTGCCAGCAGCCACGATTGGACAGGTTACGAGCAGTACTTC | CASSHDWTGYEQYF
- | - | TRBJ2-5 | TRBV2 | TGTGCCAGCAAAGAGGAAACGACCCAGTACTTC | CASKEETTQYF
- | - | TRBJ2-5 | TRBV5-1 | TGCGCCAGCAGCTTGGGACCAACAGGGAGTGGGGAGACCCAGTACTTC | CASSLGPTGSGETQYF
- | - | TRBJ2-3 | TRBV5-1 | TGCGCCAGCAGCTTTGGTGCGGCAACTAGCACAGATACGCAGTATTTT | CASSFGAATSTDTQYF
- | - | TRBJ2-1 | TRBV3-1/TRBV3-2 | TGTGCCAGCAGCCGGAAGGGGGTGAGCTCCTACAATGAGCAGTTCTTC | CASSRKGVSSYNEQFF